This TCR beta chain was sequenced during a study of blood T cell repertoires in COVID-19. Authors' methods: Nucleated cell counts were estimated from reference gene primer amplification. Assay: immunoSEQ multiplex PCR; the TCRdb copy retains only in-frame clones and omits some. From that table come the V and J calls and clone size; the DNA was used to work out D and trimming. The data show about 350,000 clones, roughly 84% seen once. Participant age was about 18 to 89 years, and participants resided in fewer than 30 US areas. Participants had their cohort set by participant-reported clinical history. What the recovered Cohort 3 donors had was two negative PCRs, clearance, or symptom resolution. Germline values: CDR1 SNHLY, CDR2 FYNNEI. The CDR3 is 15 amino acids. V shed 6 bases and J 1 base; nucleotides not matched to a gene: 6.

The specimen was PBMCs or T cells enriched from blood (not recorded which). The receptor's source is a woman aged 30 to 39 who had recovered from COVID-19. This chain joins TRBV2 and TRBJ1-5; 7 bases are a match to TRBD1. Here the CDR3 reads CASSAMGQSNQPQHF. Here the CDR3 DNA reads TGTGCCAGCAGCGCGATGGGACAGAGCAATCAGCCCCAGCATTTT.